A selection of T cell receptor beta chains follows, all from one sample in a study of T cells in Graves' hyperthyroidism and ophthalmopathy. TCRdb called the multiplex PCR reads again in MiXCR, with one record for every CDR3 protein. Here the sample spans some 770,000 distinct CDR3 sequences, about 16% being singletons. The sequencing sample was made of blood. Source of these receptors: a man aged 18 to 29 with Graves' hyperthyroidism. The CDR3 runs from the conserved cysteine through the conserved F or W. Each record gives: clone size, J gene, D gene, V gene, CDR3 protein, CDR3 DNA. A D gene is named only where the DNA matches it firmly. A row's size may be missing; if present it is once, few, many or a size class.

many,TRBJ1-4,TRBD1,TRBV2,CASADRFNEKLFF,TGTGCCAGCGCGGACAGGTTTAATGAAAAACTGTTTTTT
-,TRBJ2-7,-,TRBV9,CASAGASSYEQYF,TGTGCCAGCGCAGGGGCGTCCTCCTACGAGCAGTACTTC
many,TRBJ1-5,-,TRBV28,CASNRGRASEPQHF,TGTGCCAGCAACCGCGGCAGGGCCAGTGAGCCCCAGCATTTT
many,TRBJ2-7,-,TRBV11-2,CASSLAGNRYEQYF,TGTGCCAGCAGCTTAGCGGGAAACCGCTACGAGCAGTACTTC
few,TRBJ2-1,-,TRBV5-1,CASSLQTNEQFF,TGCGCCAGCAGCTTACAGACCAATGAGCAGTTCTTC
-,TRBJ2-7,TRBD1,TRBV6-1,CASSSLTGFSYEQYF,TGTGCCAGCAGTAGCCTGACAGGGTTCTCCTACGAGCAGTACTTC
few,TRBJ2-3,TRBD2,TRBV24-1,CATSEPTSGRTTDTQYF,TGTGCCACCAGTGAACCCACTAGCGGGAGGACCACAGATACGCAGTATTTT
many,TRBJ2-1,TRBD2,TRBV5-1,CASSLEAGVGFNEQFF,TGCGCCAGCAGCTTAGAAGCGGGAGTGGGGTTCAATGAGCAGTTCTTC
many,TRBJ1-2,-,TRBV7-9,CASSFEGYGYTF,TGTGCCAGCAGTTTTGAGGGCTATGGCTACACCTTC
many,TRBJ2-7,TRBD2,TRBV28,CASYRGAGGTYEQYF,TGTGCCAGTTACCGGGGAGCGGGGGGAACCTACGAGCAGTACTTC
many,TRBJ2-5,-,TRBV30,CAWSVARTQYF,TGTGCCTGGAGTGTGGCGCGGACCCAGTACTTC
-,TRBJ1-2,TRBD1,TRBV6-2/TRBV6-3,CASSSWTGRIENHGYTF,TGTGCCAGCAGTTCTTGGACAGGCCGAATTGAAAACCATGGCTACACCTTC
few,TRBJ2-3,-,TRBV2,CASSESRWDTQYF,TGTGCCAGCAGTGAAAGTAGATGGGATACGCAGTATTTT
many,TRBJ2-7,-,TRBV12-3/TRBV12-4,CASRAGYQHEQYF,TGTGCCAGCAGGGCAGGGTATCAGCACGAGCAGTACTTC
many,TRBJ2-7,TRBD2,TRBV28,CASSLGTSGSWEQYF,TGTGCCAGCAGTTTAGGGACTAGCGGGAGCTGGGAGCAGTACTTC
-,TRBJ2-3,-,TRBV27,CASKGLGDWGTDTQYF,TGTGCCAGCAAGGGATTGGGCGATTGGGGCACAGATACGCAGTATTTT
-,TRBJ2-5,-,TRBV3-1,CASRYEGKETQYF,TGTGCCAGCAGGTATGAGGGGAAAGAGACCCAGTACTTC
-,TRBJ2-6,-,TRBV20-1,CSARGLALSSGANVLTF,TGCAGTGCTAGAGGGCTAGCGCTCAGCTCTGGGGCCAACGTCCTGACTTTC
-,TRBJ1-1,-,TRBV10-3,CAIRTGATEAFF,TGTGCCATCAGGACAGGAGCCACTGAAGCTTTCTTT
-,TRBJ1-5,TRBD1,TRBV24-1,CATSDRRQGSSNQPQHF,TGTGCCACCAGTGATAGAAGACAGGGTTCTAGCAATCAGCCCCAGCATTTT
many,TRBJ2-1,-,TRBV20-1,CSARDLRDLNNEQFF,TGCAGTGCTAGAGATCTGCGGGACTTGAACAATGAGCAGTTCTTC
many,TRBJ2-3,-,TRBV13,CASSSNEADTQYF,TGTGCCAGCAGCTCCAATGAAGCAGATACGCAGTATTTT
many,TRBJ2-3,TRBD2,TRBV15,CATSRPGTSGSTDTQYF,TGTGCCACCAGCAGACCCGGGACTAGCGGGAGCACAGATACGCAGTATTTT
few,TRBJ1-5,-,TRBV24-1,CATKGNQPQHF,TGTGCCACCAAGGGGAATCAGCCCCAGCATTTT
many,TRBJ2-7,TRBD1,TRBV29-1,CSVGRGPHEQYF,TGCAGCGTTGGCAGGGGGCCCCACGAGCAGTACTTC
-,TRBJ1-6,TRBD1,TRBV5-1,CASSPGQAYNSPLHF,TGCGCCAGCAGCCCAGGACAGGCATATAATTCACCCCTCCACTTT
many,TRBJ2-1,TRBD2,TRBV5-5,CASSLGVAGGEEQFF,TGTGCCAGCAGCTTGGGGGTAGCGGGAGGCGAGGAGCAGTTCTTC
many,TRBJ2-7,TRBD2,TRBV10-1,CASSESIGRSYEQYF,TGCGCCAGCAGTGAGTCTATCGGGAGGAGCTACGAGCAGTACTTC
many,TRBJ1-2,TRBD1,TRBV13,CASSLARRTGGGYTF,TGTGCCAGCAGCTTAGCCAGACGGACAGGGGGTGGCTACACCTTC
-,TRBJ2-7,TRBD1,TRBV29-1,CSVGDRLGEQYF,TGCAGCGTTGGGGACAGGCTTGGCGAGCAGTACTTC
many,TRBJ1-1,-,TRBV12-3/TRBV12-4,CASSVDRTLNTEAFF,TGTGCCAGCAGCGTAGACAGGACCTTGAACACTGAAGCTTTCTTT
-,TRBJ2-1,TRBD1,TRBV3-1,CASSQIGTRTGAPEDEQFF,TGTGCCAGCAGCCAAATAGGGACCCGGACAGGGGCACCTGAGGATGAGCAGTTCTTC
many,TRBJ2-4,TRBD2,TRBV3-1,CASSRLAGVQNIQYF,TGTGCCAGCAGCCGGCTAGCGGGAGTTCAAAACATTCAGTACTTC
-,TRBJ2-7,-,TRBV9,CASSGAGRYEQYF,TGTGCCAGCAGCGGAGCAGGCCGATACGAGCAGTACTTC
few,TRBJ2-7,-,TRBV7-9,CASRPGGGNSYEQYF,TGTGCCAGCAGACCGGGGGGCGGCAACTCCTACGAGCAGTACTTC
-,TRBJ2-2,TRBD2,TRBV4-3,CASSQDGGRAGSPGELFF,TGCGCCAGCAGCCAAGACGGCGGGAGGGCCGGTTCCCCCGGGGAGCTGTTTTTT
many,TRBJ2-5,TRBD1,TRBV7-2,CASTRDRGGETQYF,TGTGCCAGCACACGGGACAGAGGAGGAGAGACCCAGTACTTC
many,TRBJ1-6,-,TRBV7-9,CASSLDNRPGSPLHF,TGTGCCAGCAGCTTAGATAACAGGCCGGGTTCACCCCTCCACTTT
few,TRBJ1-4,TRBD1,TRBV14,CASSQDLLTGRRATNEKLFF,TGTGCCAGCAGCCAAGATTTATTGACAGGGCGGAGGGCAACTAATGAAAAACTGTTTTTT
few,TRBJ2-1,-,TRBV9,CASSERGVVPYNEQFF,TGTGCCAGCAGCGAGAGGGGAGTTGTCCCCTACAATGAGCAGTTCTTC
few,TRBJ2-3,TRBD2,TRBV9,CASSATGGSTDTQYF,TGTGCCAGCAGCGCGACGGGAGGGAGCACAGATACGCAGTATTTT
-,TRBJ2-3,TRBD1,TRBV24-1,CATSEDRDVTDTQYF,TGTGCCACCAGTGAGGACAGGGATGTCACAGATACGCAGTATTTT
few,TRBJ2-3,-,TRBV30,CAWRTPGGTDTQYF,TGTGCCTGGAGAACTCCGGGGGGCACAGATACGCAGTATTTT
few,TRBJ2-1,-,TRBV12-5,CASGPLWGDDEQFF,TGTGCTAGTGGACCGCTTTGGGGTGACGATGAGCAGTTCTTC
-,TRBJ2-1,TRBD2,TRBV19,CASSISSGRSPLQFF,TGTGCCAGTAGTATCTCTAGCGGGAGGAGTCCCCTTCAGTTCTTC
once,TRBJ2-7,-,TRBV9,CASSVGLGITYEQYF,TGTGCCAGCAGCGTAGGTCTGGGGATCACCTACGAGCAGTACTTC
few,TRBJ1-2,-,TRBV12-3/TRBV12-4,CASSFVPANNYGYTF,TGTGCCAGCAGTTTTGTCCCAGCGAATAACTATGGCTACACCTTC
few,TRBJ2-1,-,TRBV4-1,CASSRGLARTRSNEQFF,TGCGCCAGCAGCCGGGGGCTAGCACGCACCAGGAGCAATGAGCAGTTCTTC
many,TRBJ2-5,TRBD1,TRBV3-1,CASSRGTGGVETQYF,TGTGCCAGCAGCCGCGGGACAGGGGGCGTCGAGACCCAGTACTTC
few,TRBJ1-1,TRBD1,TRBV29-1,CSALTGADAFF,TGCAGCGCCCTTACAGGGGCCGACGCTTTCTTT
few,TRBJ2-1,-,TRBV9,CASSTRNSYNEQFF,TGTGCCAGCAGCACCCGGAACTCCTACAATGAGCAGTTCTTC